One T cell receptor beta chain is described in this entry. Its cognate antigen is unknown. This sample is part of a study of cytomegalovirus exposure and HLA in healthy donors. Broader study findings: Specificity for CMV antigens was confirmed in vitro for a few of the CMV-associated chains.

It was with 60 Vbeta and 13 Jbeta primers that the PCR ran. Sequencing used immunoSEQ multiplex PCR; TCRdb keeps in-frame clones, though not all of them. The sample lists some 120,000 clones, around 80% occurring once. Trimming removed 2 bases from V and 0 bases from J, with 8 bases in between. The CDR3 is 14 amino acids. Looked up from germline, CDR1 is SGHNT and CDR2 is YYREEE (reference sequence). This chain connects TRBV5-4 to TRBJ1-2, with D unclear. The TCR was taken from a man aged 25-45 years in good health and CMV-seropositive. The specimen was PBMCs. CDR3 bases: TGTGCCAGCAGCTTCTCTACTCCTAACTATGGCTACACCTTC. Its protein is CASSFSTPNYGYTF.